These 18 T cell receptor beta chains share one sample of origin, sequenced in a study of CD8+ T cells in alopecia areata. Treatment: oral pan-JAK inhibitor, 5-10 mg twice daily. Extraction and reverse transcription of RNA yielded cDNA as the sequencing template. Sequencing used immunoSEQ multiplex PCR; TCRdb keeps in-frame clones, though not all of them. The table records 120,000 or so clones, about 59% of them present only once. This specimen consisted of CD4+ T cells sorted from blood, obtained at week 4, from a patient treated with tofacitinib. Receptors originate from a human donor with alopecia areata.

The rearrangement joins TRBV2 to TRBJ2-3; D may match TRBD1 or TRBD2 (5 bases each). The ends were cut back, 2 bases at V and 4 bases at J, with 13 bases in the middle. The CDR3 is 15 residues long. CDR1 and CDR2 from the germline V gene are SNHLY and FYNNEI. DNA for the CDR3: TGTGCCAGCAGTGAATGGGGGACCTCCCCAGATACGCAGTATTTT. It is translated as CASSEWGTSPDTQYF.

This clone came up once. V and J are TRBV4-3 and TRBJ1-2; D is uncertain. Germline lookup yields CDR1 LGHNA and CDR2 YSLEER. CDR3 length: 13 amino acids. Deletions cut 3 bases from V and 1 base from J, with 6 bases between. The CDR3 spells CASSQAVNYGYTF. CDR3 coding DNA: TGCGCCAGCAGCCAGGCAGTTAACTATGGCTACACCTTC.

V usage is TRBV5-1 and J usage is TRBJ2-3, with 8 bases identical to TRBD1. The J segment lost 3 bases and the V segment lost 0 bases, leaving 3 bases of the junction unmatched. Germline V CDR1 and CDR2: SGHRS, YFSETQ. The CDR3 is 15 residues long. CDR3 bases: TGCGCCAGCAGCTTGGTTACAGGGGGAACAGATACGCAGTATTTT. Amino acids: CASSLVTGGTDTQYF.

This clone was detected once. The genes are TRBV7-7 and TRBJ2-2; no clear D. The CDR3 is 11 residues long. From germline, CDR1 is SSHAT and CDR2 FNYEAQ (reference sequence). V lost 5 bases and J lost 2, with 0 bases in between. The CDR3 DNA follows: TGTGCCAGCAGCAACACCGGGGAGCTGTTTTTT. Its protein product is CASSNTGELFF.

This clone was seen a few times. The rearrangement uses TRBV29-1 and TRBJ2-6; 7 nucleotides align to TRBD1. Looked up from germline, CDR1 is SQVTM and CDR2 is ANQGSEA. There are 16 residues in the CDR3. V lost 3 bases, J lost 0 bases, and 5 bases stayed unmatched. Here the CDR3 reads CSVDETGSSGANVLTF. As DNA, the CDR3 is TGCAGCGTTGACGAGACAGGGAGCTCTGGGGCCAACGTCCTGACTTTC. The full variable domain, rest sourced from reference TRBV29-1 and TRBJ2-6, is SAVISQKPSRDICQRGTSLTIQCQVDSQVTMMFWYRQQPGQSLTLIATANQGSEATYESGFVIDKFPISRPNLTFSTLTVSNMSPEDSSIYLCSVDETGSSGANVLTFGAGSRLTVL.

This clone was picked up one time. The chain combines TRBV15 with TRBJ2-7; D remains ambiguous. The CDR3 runs to 13 residues. The germline V and J ends were trimmed by 5 bases and 3 bases, with 11 bases remaining between them. Germline V gene sequence: CDR1 LNHNV, CDR2 YYDKDF (reference sequence). The CDR3 loop is CATSVRTNYEQYF. In nucleotides, the CDR3 is TGTGCCACCAGCGTCCGGACCAACTACGAGCAGTACTTC.

For this clone: Other DNA sequences in this sample translate to the same CDR3. The rearrangement links TRBV2 to TRBJ2-5; D is unclear. Trimming left V 4 bases short and J 5 bases short, with 8 bases between. This CDR3 comprises 12 residues. From germline, CDR1 is SNHLY and CDR2 FYNNEI. The CDR3, as DNA: TGTGCCAGCAGTGGTAGTAGGGAGACCCAGTACTTC. This sequence encodes CASSGSRETQYF.

This chain uses TRBV15 with TRBJ2-1; D is unresolved. The germline CDR1 and CDR2 sequences are LNHNV and YYDKDF (reference sequence). This CDR3 is built from 15 residues. V lost 2 bases and J 3 bases, leaving 11 bases between the germline ends. This CDR3 reads CATSRRPPDYNEQFF. In DNA form, the CDR3 reads TGTGCCACCAGCAGACGACCTCCGGACTACAATGAGCAGTTCTTC.

The rearrangement uses TRBV2 and TRBJ1-2, with 12 positions matching TRBD1. The CDR3 is made up of 16 amino acids. Germline loops: CDR1 SNHLY, CDR2 FYNNEI. V lost 8 bases to trimming and J lost 8 bases; unmatched junction nucleotides: 15. The CDR3 loop is CASSAGQGAGREGYTF. CDR3 in DNA: TGTGCCAGCTCGGCGGGACAGGGGGCTGGGCGAGAAGGCTACACCTTC.

The rearrangement joins TRBV5-1 to TRBJ2-1, with 13 positions matching TRBD2. This CDR3 has 15 residues. The V gene's germline CDR1 is SGHRS and CDR2 YFSETQ. Trimming cost V 2 bases and J 10 bases; bases outside gene matches: 6. CDR3: CASSLGTSGAREQFF. The DNA for the CDR3 is TGCGCCAGCAGCTTAGGGACTAGCGGGGCCAGGGAGCAGTTCTTC.

This chain uses TRBV4-2 with TRBJ2-1; 7 nucleotides agree with TRBD2. The CDR3 runs 16 residues. Per germline, CDR1 LGHNA and CDR2 YNFKEQ. With 5 bases clipped from V and 6 bases from J, the junction kept 13 bases outside the gene matches. The CDR3 DNA is TGTGCCAGCAGCTCGCAGGAAGCGGGGTCGTTCAATGAGCAGTTCTTC. This encodes CASSSQEAGSFNEQFF.

CDR3 coding DNA: TGTGCCAGCAGCTTAAGTACTAGCTACGAGCAGTACTTC. Residues: CASSLSTSYEQYF. This chain joins TRBV7-9 and TRBJ2-7; D perhaps matches TRBD2 (5 bases). V lost 2 bases and J lost 3, with 8 bases in between. The length of the CDR3 is 13 residues. Germline V CDR1 and CDR2: SEHNR, FQNEAQ (reference sequence).

The chain's CDR3 is CASGGDPKNIQYF. In nucleotides, the CDR3 is TGCGCCAGCGGGGGGGACCCCAAAAACATTCAGTACTTC. This chain links TRBV5-1 with TRBJ2-4; 7 bases are shared with TRBD2. Germline lookup yields CDR1 SGHRS and CDR2 YFSETQ. V trimming: 7 bases; J trimming: 2 bases; junction bases outside the gene matches: 3. This CDR3 comprises 13 residues.

A single count supports this clone. V gene TRBV10-3 combines with J gene TRBJ2-7; D assignment may be TRBD1 or TRBD2 (5 bases each). Germline V gene sequence: CDR1 ENHRY, CDR2 SYGVKD. This CDR3 contains 15 residues. V gave up 5 bases and J gave up 0 bases, with 14 bases separating them. The chain's CDR3 is CAISPGPQDSYEQYF. In DNA, the CDR3 is TGTGCCATCAGTCCGGGACCACAAGACTCCTACGAGCAGTACTTC.

This sequence joins TRBV5-6 and TRBJ2-7; possible D gene TRBD2, 6 bases. V gave up 1 base and J gave up 3 bases, with 11 bases separating them. This CDR3 has 14 amino acids. Germline CDR1 reads SGHDT; CDR2 reads YYEEEE. CDR3 amino acids: CASSLRDSVYEQYF. The CDR3 coding sequence is TGTGCCAGCAGCTTGAGGGACTCGGTCTACGAGCAGTACTTC.

The chain carries TRBV25-1 and TRBJ2-3, with D unclear. Trimming shortened V by 7 bases and J by 2 bases, and 4 bases separated the two germline ends. CDR3 length: 11 residues. Germline assignment: CDR1 MGHDK and CDR2 SYGVNS. CDR3: CASTSTDTQYF. CDR3 coding DNA: TGTGCCAGCACATCCACAGATACGCAGTATTTT.

This clone was detected only a few times. V usage is TRBV5-4 and J usage is TRBJ1-6, with D unresolved. V was shortened by 2 bases and J by 3 bases, with 6 bases between the two germline ends. Per the germline V gene, CDR1 is SGHNT and CDR2 is YYREEE (reference sequence). The CDR3 is 14 residues long. CDR3: CASSLQRYNSPLHF. CDR3 bases: TGTGCCAGCAGCTTACAGCGCTATAATTCACCCCTCCACTTT.

The rearrangement joins TRBV5-1 to TRBJ2-3, with D possibly being TRBD2 (5 bases). Germline CDR1 is SGHRS and CDR2 is YFSETQ. The CDR3 contains 17 residues. Trimming cost V 4 bases and J 1 base, with 19 bases left between them. The CDR3 DNA is TGCGCCAGCAGCAGTAAGACGGGCCTCGGGGGCACAGATACGCAGTATTTT. Protein sequence: CASSSKTGLGGTDTQYF.